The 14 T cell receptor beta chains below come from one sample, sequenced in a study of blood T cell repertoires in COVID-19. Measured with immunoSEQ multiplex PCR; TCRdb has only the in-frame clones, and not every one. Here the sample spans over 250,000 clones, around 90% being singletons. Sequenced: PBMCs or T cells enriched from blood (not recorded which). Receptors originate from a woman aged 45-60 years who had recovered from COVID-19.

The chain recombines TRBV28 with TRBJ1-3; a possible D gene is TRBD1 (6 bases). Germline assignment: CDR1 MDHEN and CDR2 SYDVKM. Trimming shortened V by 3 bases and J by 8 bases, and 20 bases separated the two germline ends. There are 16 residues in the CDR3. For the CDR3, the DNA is TGTGCCAGCAGTTTGGGGGGGGCGAGGGCCGCGTACACCATATATTTT. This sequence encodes CASSLGGARAAYTIYF.

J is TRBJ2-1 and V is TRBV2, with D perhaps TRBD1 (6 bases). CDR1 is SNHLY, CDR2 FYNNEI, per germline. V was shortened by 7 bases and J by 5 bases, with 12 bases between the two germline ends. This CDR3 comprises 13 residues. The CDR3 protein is CASTLDRNNEQFF. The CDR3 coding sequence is TGTGCCAGCACCCTGGACAGAAACAATGAGCAGTTCTTC. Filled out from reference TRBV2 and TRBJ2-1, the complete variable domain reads EPEVTQTPSHQVTQMGQEVILRCVPISNHLYFYWYRQILGQKVEFLVSFYNNEISEKSEIFDDQFSVERPDGSNFTLKIRSTKLEDSAMYFCASTLDRNNEQFFGPGTRLTVL.

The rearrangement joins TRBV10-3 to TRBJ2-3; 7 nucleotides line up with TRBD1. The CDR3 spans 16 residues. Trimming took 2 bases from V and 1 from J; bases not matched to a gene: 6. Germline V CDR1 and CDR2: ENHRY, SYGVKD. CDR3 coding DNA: TGTGCCATCAGTGAGCCCAGGGACAGCGGCACAGATACGCAGTATTTT. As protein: CAISEPRDSGTDTQYF.

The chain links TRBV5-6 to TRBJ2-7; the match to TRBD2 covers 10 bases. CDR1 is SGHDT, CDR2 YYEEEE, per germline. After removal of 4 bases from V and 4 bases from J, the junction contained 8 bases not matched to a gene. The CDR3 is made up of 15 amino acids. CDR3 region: CASSQWVAGGYEQYF. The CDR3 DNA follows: TGTGCCAGCAGCCAGTGGGTAGCGGGGGGTTACGAGCAGTACTTC.

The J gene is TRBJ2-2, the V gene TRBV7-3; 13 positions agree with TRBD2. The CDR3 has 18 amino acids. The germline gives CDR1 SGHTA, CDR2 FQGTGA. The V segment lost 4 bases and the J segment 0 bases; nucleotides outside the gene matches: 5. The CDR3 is CASSSRLAGGTNTGELFF. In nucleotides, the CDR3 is TGTGCCAGCAGCTCCAGACTAGCGGGAGGTACGAACACCGGGGAGCTGTTTTTT.

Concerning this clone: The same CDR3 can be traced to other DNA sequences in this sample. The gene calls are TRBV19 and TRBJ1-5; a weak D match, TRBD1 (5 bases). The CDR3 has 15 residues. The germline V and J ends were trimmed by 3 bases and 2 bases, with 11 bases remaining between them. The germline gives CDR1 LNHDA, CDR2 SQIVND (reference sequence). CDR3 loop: CASSIGGTGNQPQHF. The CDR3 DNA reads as TGTGCCAGTAGTATCGGGGGGACGGGCAATCAGCCCCAGCATTTT.

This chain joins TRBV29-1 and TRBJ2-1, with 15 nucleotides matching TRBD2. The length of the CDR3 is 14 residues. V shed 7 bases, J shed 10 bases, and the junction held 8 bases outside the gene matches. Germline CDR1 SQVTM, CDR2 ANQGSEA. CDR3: CSASGLAGGKEQFF. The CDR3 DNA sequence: TGCAGCGCGTCGGGACTAGCGGGAGGTAAAGAGCAGTTCTTC.

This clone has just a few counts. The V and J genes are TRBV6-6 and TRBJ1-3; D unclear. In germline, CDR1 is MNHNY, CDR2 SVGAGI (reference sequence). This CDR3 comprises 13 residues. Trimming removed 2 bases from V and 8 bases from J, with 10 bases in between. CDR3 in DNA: TGTGCCAGCAGTTACCTCCGCGCGGACACCATATATTTT. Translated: CASSYLRADTIYF.

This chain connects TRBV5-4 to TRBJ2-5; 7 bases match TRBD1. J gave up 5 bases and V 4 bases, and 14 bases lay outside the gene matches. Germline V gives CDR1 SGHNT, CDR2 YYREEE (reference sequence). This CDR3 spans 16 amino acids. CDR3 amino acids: CASSLPGQRRGETQYF. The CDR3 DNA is TGTGCCAGCAGCCTGCCGGGACAGAGGCGCGGGGAGACCCAGTACTTC. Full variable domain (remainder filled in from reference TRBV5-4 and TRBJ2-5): ETGVTQSPTHLIKTRGQQVTLRCSSQSGHNTVSWYQQALGQGPQFIFQYYREEENGRGNFPPRFSGLQFPNYSSELNVNALELDDSALYLCASSLPGQRRGETQYFGPGTRLLVL.

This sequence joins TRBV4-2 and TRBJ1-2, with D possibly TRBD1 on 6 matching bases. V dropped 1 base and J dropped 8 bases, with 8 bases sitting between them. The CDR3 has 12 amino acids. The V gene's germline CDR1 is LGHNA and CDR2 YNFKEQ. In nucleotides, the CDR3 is TGTGCCAGCAGCCAAGGGACAGAGGGCTACACCTTC. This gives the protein CASSQGTEGYTF.

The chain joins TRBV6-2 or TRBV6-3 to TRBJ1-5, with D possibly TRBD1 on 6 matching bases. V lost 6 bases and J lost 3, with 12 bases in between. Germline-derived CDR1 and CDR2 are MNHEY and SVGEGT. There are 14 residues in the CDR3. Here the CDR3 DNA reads TGTGCCAGCAGCGACAGGTCGAACAATCAGCCCCAGCATTTT. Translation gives CASSDRSNNQPQHF.

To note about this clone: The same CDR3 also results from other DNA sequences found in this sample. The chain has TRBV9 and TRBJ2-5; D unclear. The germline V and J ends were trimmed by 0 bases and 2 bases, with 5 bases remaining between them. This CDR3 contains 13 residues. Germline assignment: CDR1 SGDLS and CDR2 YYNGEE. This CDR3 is CASSVGLQETQYF. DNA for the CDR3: TGTGCCAGCAGCGTAGGCCTACAAGAGACCCAGTACTTC.

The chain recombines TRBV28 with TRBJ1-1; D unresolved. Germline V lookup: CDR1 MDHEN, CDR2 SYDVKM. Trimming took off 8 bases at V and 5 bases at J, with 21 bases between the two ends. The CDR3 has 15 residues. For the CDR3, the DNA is TGTGCCAGCGGACGCGCAGATAGCGGGAAAACTGAAGCTTTCTTT. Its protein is CASGRADSGKTEAFF.

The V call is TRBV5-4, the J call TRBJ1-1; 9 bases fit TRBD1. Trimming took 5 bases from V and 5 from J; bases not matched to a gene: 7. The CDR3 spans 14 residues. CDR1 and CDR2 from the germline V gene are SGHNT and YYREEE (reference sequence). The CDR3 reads CASRYNRGPTEAFF. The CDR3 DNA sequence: TGTGCCAGCAGATACAACAGGGGGCCTACTGAAGCTTTCTTT.